Below are 27 T cell receptor beta chains sequenced from a single sample in a study of cytomegalovirus exposure and HLA in healthy donors. With 60 Vbeta and 13 Jbeta primers, the PCR was carried out. Sequencing was performed with immunoSEQ multiplex PCR; in TCRdb, only in-frame clones are kept and a portion is missing. The sample's table shows approximately 120,000 clones. Sequenced sample: PBMCs. The origin of the receptors is a man aged 40-55 years in good health and CMV-seronegative.

The genes are TRBV5-6 and TRBJ1-5; no clear D gene. This CDR3 has 16 amino acids. From germline, CDR1 is SGHDT and CDR2 YYEEEE. Deletions cut 4 bases from V and 4 bases from J, with 18 bases between. CDR3: CASSRGRLGRNQPQHF. As DNA, the CDR3 is TGTGCCAGCAGCCGAGGCCGATTAGGGAGAAATCAGCCCCAGCATTTT.

The chain links TRBV30 to TRBJ2-5, with TRBD1 matching 10 bases. The length of the CDR3 is 17 residues. With 0 bases clipped from V and 5 bases from J, the junction kept 12 bases outside the gene matches. CDR1 is GTSNPN and CDR2 is SVGIG in the germline V gene (reference sequence). CDR3 sequence: CAWSVRDRGNPKETQYF. The CDR3 DNA is TGTGCCTGGAGTGTACGGGACAGGGGTAACCCTAAGGAGACCCAGTACTTC.

The genes are TRBV11-3 and TRBJ2-7; possible D gene TRBD1, 6 bases. V was clipped by 11 bases and J by 5 bases, with 22 bases between them. The CDR3 has 14 amino acids. The germline CDR1 and CDR2 sequences are SGHNT and YENEEA. This CDR3 is CASAIRGGKNEQYF. As DNA, the CDR3 is TGTGCCTCGGCAATTAGAGGGGGTAAGAACGAGCAGTACTTC.

The chain couples TRBV7-2 to TRBJ2-1, with a possible D match to TRBD1 (6 bases). The CDR3 length is 15 residues. The germline CDR1 and CDR2 sequences are SGHTA and FQGNSA. Trimming pared 5 bases from V and 10 bases from J, leaving 21 bases between. CDR3 residues: CASSPPPGEVKEQFF. DNA for the CDR3: TGTGCCAGCAGCCCCCCCCCAGGGGAAGTCAAAGAGCAGTTCTTC.

The chain recombines TRBV5-1 with TRBJ2-7, with a possible D match to TRBD1 (6 bases). V dropped 0 bases and J dropped 5 bases, with 12 bases sitting between them. The germline V gene encodes CDR1 SGHRS and CDR2 YFSETQ. The CDR3 runs 14 residues. The CDR3 protein is CASSLALGANEQYF. The CDR3 nucleotides read TGCGCCAGCAGCTTGGCCTTGGGGGCAAACGAGCAGTACTTC. Based on the CDR3 plus reference TRBV5-1 and TRBJ2-7, the full variable domain is KAGVTQTPRYLIKTRGQQVTLSCSPISGHRSVSWYQQTPGQGLQFLFEYFSETQRNKGNFPGRFSGRQFSNSRSEMNVSTLELGDSALYLCASSLALGANEQYFGPGTRLTVT.

Notes on this clone: It is likely a read error, because the conserved phenylalanine at the end of the CDR3 is missing. The chain joins TRBV29-1 to TRBJ1-1; 7 nucleotides line up with TRBD1. The CDR3 spans 13 residues. Germline assignment: CDR1 SQVTM and CDR2 ANQGSEA. J lost 0 bases, V lost 7 bases, and 5 bases had no gene match. The CDR3 DNA follows: TGCAGCGGTAGGGGACAGATGAACACTGAAGCTTTCATT. Its protein is CSGRGQMNTEAFI.

The chain couples TRBV2 to TRBJ2-7; 8 nucleotides align to TRBD1. The CDR3 runs to 10 residues. J lost 6 bases, V lost 8 bases, and 0 bases had no gene match. Germline V lookup: CDR1 SNHLY, CDR2 FYNNEI. CDR3 coding DNA: TGTGCCAGCGACAGGGGCGAGCAGTACTTC. This translates into CASDRGEQYF.

The chain carries TRBV9 and TRBJ2-4; possibly TRBD1 for D (8 bases). Germline V CDR1 and CDR2: SGDLS, YYNGEE. CDR3 length: 15 amino acids. V was trimmed by 4 bases and J by 12 bases, leaving 23 bases between them. The CDR3 is CASSITGQGGSSQYF. The DNA of the CDR3 is TGTGCCAGCAGCATAACCGGACAGGGAGGGTCTAGTCAGTACTTC.

The gene calls are TRBV29-1 and TRBJ2-7; TRBD1 matches 10 bases. The germline CDR1 and CDR2 sequences are SQVTM and ANQGSEA. This CDR3 region has 14 residues. V lost 4 bases, J lost 1 base, and 4 bases stayed unmatched. This chain's CDR3 is CSVALGQGSYEQYF. Written as DNA, the CDR3 is TGCAGCGTTGCTTTGGGACAGGGGTCCTACGAGCAGTACTTC.

The chain has TRBV4-1 and TRBJ1-1; D unresolved. The CDR3 totals 16 residues. The ends were cut back, 6 bases at V and 8 bases at J, with 25 bases in the middle. The germline gives CDR1 MGHRA, CDR2 YSYEKL. The CDR3 protein is CASSPNSAGTVKEAFF. The DNA of the CDR3 is TGCGCCAGCAGTCCAAATTCGGCAGGAACGGTGAAGGAAGCTTTCTTT.

The chain employs TRBV6-6 and TRBJ1-3; D unresolved. The germline V gene encodes CDR1 MNHNY and CDR2 SVGAGI (reference sequence). V lost 2 bases to trimming and J lost 0 bases, with 8 bases between them. The CDR3 contains 15 residues. CDR3 nucleotides: TGTGCCAGCAGTTACCACCGCGGCTCTGGAAACACCATATATTTT. Translating gives CASSYHRGSGNTIYF.

The chain links TRBV6-5 to TRBJ2-7; 12 bases align to TRBD2. J was trimmed by 1 base and V by 6 bases; bases with no gene match: 4. The length of the CDR3 is 15 residues. Per germline, CDR1 MNHEY and CDR2 SVGAGI. This chain's CDR3 is CASSIGTSGSYEQYF. Written as DNA, the CDR3 is TGTGCCAGCAGCATAGGGACTAGCGGGTCCTACGAGCAGTACTTC.

The V gene is TRBV29-1, the J gene TRBJ1-2; perhaps TRBD1 as D (5 bases). The CDR3 sequence is 14 residues long. The germline V and J ends were trimmed by 4 bases and 8 bases, with 20 bases remaining between them. Germline-derived CDR1 and CDR2 are SQVTM and ANQGSEA. The CDR3 nucleotides are TGCAGCGTTGCCGGACAATCAAACACTATGGGCTACACCTTC. Translated, it gives CSVAGQSNTMGYTF.

The gene calls are TRBV27 and TRBJ1-5; the D is unclear. Germline V gene lookup returns CDR1 MNHEY and CDR2 SMNVEV (reference sequence). This CDR3 is built from 14 residues. The V end was cut by 8 bases, the J end by 6 bases, with 17 bases between. The CDR3 here is CASSVTKGGQPQHF. CDR3 sequence (DNA): TGTGCCAGCTCGGTAACGAAGGGAGGTCAGCCCCAGCATTTT.

The chain couples TRBV30 to TRBJ2-1; maybe TRBD2 (5 bases). Germline CDR1 and CDR2: GTSNPN and SVGIG (reference sequence). Deletions cut 8 bases from V and 3 bases from J, with 14 bases between. The CDR3 has 13 amino acids. In DNA, the CDR3 is TGTGCCGGCCGTCAGCGGAGCTACAATGAGCAGTTCTTC. It translates to CAGRQRSYNEQFF.

The CDR3 reads CASSLSAGERYNEQFF. The CDR3 nucleotides read TGTGCCAGCAGCTTATCCGCGGGAGAAAGGTACAATGAGCAGTTCTTC. J is TRBJ2-1 and V is TRBV7-9; 7 positions match TRBD2. The CDR3 length is 16 residues. CDR1 is SEHNR, CDR2 FQNEAQ, per germline (reference sequence). Trimming at V came to 2 bases and at J to 4 bases, leaving 8 bases not matched to a gene.

V gene TRBV7-2 combines with J gene TRBJ2-7; 7 bases are a match to TRBD1. Germline V gives CDR1 SGHTA, CDR2 FQGNSA. The CDR3 sequence is 15 residues long. After removal of 0 bases from V and 5 bases from J, the junction contained 7 bases not matched to a gene. In nucleotides, the CDR3 is TGTGCCAGCAGCTTAGCCGGGACAGATGTCAACGAGCAGTACTTC. Translation: CASSLAGTDVNEQYF.

The chain combines TRBV5-4 with TRBJ2-1; 8 bases match TRBD2. CDR3 size: 15 residues. Germline values: CDR1 SGHNT, CDR2 YYREEE (reference sequence). V gave up 5 bases and J gave up 1 base; unmatched junction bases: 5. The CDR3 reads CASRAAGASYNEQFF. Here the CDR3 DNA reads TGTGCCAGCAGGGCAGCGGGAGCATCCTACAATGAGCAGTTCTTC.

The chain combines TRBV11-2 with TRBJ2-1, with D possibly matching TRBD2 (6 bases). V shed 0 bases and J shed 1 base, with 19 bases lying between them. This CDR3 is 19 amino acids long. Germline CDR1 reads SGHAT; CDR2 reads FQNNGV. The CDR3 spells CASSLDSIGSGRSYNEQFF. In DNA form, the CDR3 reads TGTGCCAGCAGCTTAGATAGTATCGGGAGCGGTCGTTCCTACAATGAGCAGTTCTTC.

The chain combines TRBV11-3 with TRBJ2-3; TRBD2 aligns across 9 bases. Looked up from germline, CDR1 is SGHNT and CDR2 is YENEEA. The CDR3 spans 16 residues. Trimming at V came to 5 bases and at J to 1 base, leaving 7 bases not matched to a gene. The CDR3 bases are TGTGCCAGCAGCCCGGGACTAGCTTGGGGCACAGATACGCAGTATTTT. Protein: CASSPGLAWGTDTQYF.

CDR3: CASSPPNQKSTDTQYF. The CDR3 region has the DNA TGTGCCAGCTCACCACCGAACCAGAAAAGCACAGATACGCAGTATTTT. The J gene is TRBJ2-3, the V gene TRBV18; no firm D call. V lost 0 bases and J 0 bases, leaving 10 bases between the germline ends. From germline, CDR1 is KGHSH and CDR2 LQKENI. This CDR3 region has 16 residues.

The chain recombines TRBV18 with TRBJ2-7; 7 nucleotides align to TRBD1. Germline CDR1 KGHSH, CDR2 LQKENI. The CDR3 totals 14 residues. V shed 4 bases, J shed 3 bases, and the junction held 6 bases outside the gene matches. DNA of the CDR3: TGTGCCAGCTCACAAGGGGGCAGCTACTACGAGCAGTACTTC. It yields the protein CASSQGGSYYEQYF.

The V and J genes are TRBV6-1 and TRBJ2-6; 8 bases agree with TRBD1. Germline-derived CDR1 and CDR2 are MNHNS and SASEGT. Unmatched junction bases numbered 3, after V lost 3 bases and J lost 2 bases. The CDR3 is 16 residues long. In nucleotides, the CDR3 is TGTGCCAGCAGTGATCAGGGGGCGCCTGGGGCCAACGTCCTGACTTTC. This translates into CASSDQGAPGANVLTF.

V is TRBV5-4 and J is TRBJ2-7; 15 bases fit TRBD2. The V segment lost 3 bases and the J segment 0 bases; nucleotides outside the gene matches: 4. The germline CDR1 and CDR2 sequences are SGHNT and YYREEE (reference sequence). This CDR3 region has 17 residues. Here the CDR3 reads CASSSGTSGRSSYEQYF. The CDR3 coding sequence is TGTGCCAGCAGCTCCGGGACTAGCGGGAGGAGCTCCTACGAGCAGTACTTC.

This chain connects TRBV5-1 to TRBJ1-2; 8 positions agree with TRBD1. Germline values: CDR1 SGHRS, CDR2 YFSETQ. This CDR3 is 14 amino acids long. After removal of 1 base from V and 6 bases from J, the junction contained 5 bases not matched to a gene. Here the CDR3 reads CASSLSTTGDGYTF. Written as DNA, the CDR3 is TGCGCCAGCAGCTTGAGTACGACAGGGGATGGCTACACCTTC.

The chain recombines TRBV7-9 with TRBJ1-5; TRBD1 matches at 11 bases. V gave up 1 base and J gave up 0 bases; unmatched junction bases: 5. The germline CDR1 and CDR2 sequences are SEHNR and FQNEAQ (reference sequence). The CDR3 has 18 residues. Here the CDR3 reads CASSLGTGGEYSNQPQHF. The CDR3 nucleotides read TGTGCCAGCAGCTTAGGGACAGGGGGCGAATATAGCAATCAGCCCCAGCATTTT.

The chain carries TRBV2 and TRBJ2-5; maybe TRBD1 (5 bases). Germline V gene data show CDR1 as SNHLY and CDR2 as FYNNEI. The CDR3 extends over 12 amino acids. The V gene lost 7 bases and the J gene lost 5 bases, with 11 bases spanning the gap. The CDR3 nucleotides are TGTGCCAGCATGTGGGGCCTGGAGACCCAGTACTTC. Encoded protein: CASMWGLETQYF.